This passage covers 26 T cell receptor beta chains from one sample sequenced in a study of beta chain features in type 1 diabetes. General observations from the study: TCRB CDR3s were moderately but significantly shorter in Type 1 diabetes patients in all four CD4+ subsets.

No antigen is known for these receptors. Investigators reverse transcribed all isolated RNA, so they sequenced expressed TCRB transcripts. Using immunoSEQ multiplex PCR, the repertoire was profiled, and TCRdb retains in-frame clones only, with some absent. The sample lists about 710,000 clones; more than 13% were seen once. The specimen was naive CD4+ T cells from blood. The receptors come from a man between 18 and 35 years old with type 1 diabetes.

This clone has just a few counts. J is TRBJ2-5 and V is TRBV2; D unclear. The CDR3 covers 12 residues. V was clipped by 6 bases and J by 4 bases, with 9 bases between them. CDR1 and CDR2 (germline): SNHLY, FYNNEI. The CDR3 sequence: CASRGVLETQYF. CDR3 DNA sequence: TGTGCCAGCAGGGGTGTTCTAGAGACCCAGTACTTC. Full variable domain (missing parts from reference TRBV2 and TRBJ2-5): EPEVTQTPSHQVTQMGQEVILRCVPISNHLYFYWYRQILGQKVEFLVSFYNNEISEKSEIFDDQFSVERPDGSNFTLKIRSTKLEDSAMYFCASRGVLETQYFGPGTRLLVL.

The chain employs TRBV9 and TRBJ2-7; D perhaps matches TRBD1 (5 bases). Germline CDR1 is SGDLS and CDR2 is YYNGEE. Trimming took off 10 bases at V and 2 bases at J, with 10 bases between the two ends. This CDR3 region has 11 residues. As DNA, the CDR3 is TGTGCCGTTCAACAGGCCTACGAGCAGTACTTC. It yields the protein CAVQQAYEQYF.

This clone occurred a few times. This chain connects TRBV12-5 to TRBJ2-3, with a weak D call TRBD1 (5 bases). Trimming left V 1 base short and J 4 bases short, with 9 bases between. Germline V gene sequence: CDR1 LGHNT, CDR2 FRNRAP. The CDR3 extends over 14 amino acids. DNA for the CDR3: TGTGCTAGTGGTTTGGGGGGCCGCGCAGATACGCAGTATTTT. Amino acids: CASGLGGRADTQYF.

This chain connects TRBV7-2 to TRBJ2-7, with D uncertain. With 3 bases removed from V and 2 bases from J, the gap between germline ends came to 8 bases. The CDR3 runs to 13 residues. Germline loops: CDR1 SGHTA, CDR2 FQGNSA. The DNA of the CDR3 is TGTGCCAGCAGCTTGAAAAGAGCCTACGAGCAGTACTTC. Protein product: CASSLKRAYEQYF.

The gene calls are TRBV25-1 and TRBJ1-2, with D possibly being TRBD1 (5 bases). V was clipped by 1 base and J by 6 bases, with 9 bases between them. The CDR3 extends over 13 amino acids. Germline lookup yields CDR1 MGHDK and CDR2 SYGVNS. The CDR3 region is CASSELAGNGYTF. The CDR3 coding sequence is TGTGCCAGCAGTGAATTGGCAGGGAATGGCTACACCTTC.

There are a few counts of this clone. V gene TRBV18 combines with J gene TRBJ2-1; possibly TRBD2 for D (6 bases). The CDR3 is made up of 15 amino acids. Between the trimmed V and J ends, which lost 0 bases and 6 bases, there was a span of 12 bases. CDR1 and CDR2 from the germline V gene are KGHSH and LQKENI. The CDR3 DNA follows: TGTGCCAGCTCACCACCGAGCCAGCGGGCCAATGAGCAGTTCTTC. As protein: CASSPPSQRANEQFF.

CDR3 sequence (DNA): TGTGCCAGCAGCTCGCTACCAGATACGCAGTATTTT. This codes for CASSSLPDTQYF. The rearrangement joins TRBV7-9 to TRBJ2-3, with D unresolved. The CDR3 covers 12 residues. V was clipped by 4 bases and J by 4 bases, with 6 bases between them. CDR1 is SEHNR, CDR2 FQNEAQ, per germline (reference sequence).

The chain has TRBV10-3 and TRBJ1-1; D gene ambiguous. The CDR3 runs 12 residues. Between the trimmed V and J ends, which lost 7 bases and 2 bases, there was a span of 8 bases. CDR1 ENHRY and CDR2 SYGVKD come from the germline V gene. For the CDR3, the DNA is TGTGCCATCAAAGGGTCCAACACTGAAGCTTTCTTT. Its protein product is CAIKGSNTEAFF.

In this sample, this clone turned up a few times. The rearrangement joins TRBV7-9 to TRBJ1-3, with TRBD1 matching 7 bases. J lost 4 bases, V lost 1 base, and 7 bases had no gene match. The CDR3 covers 16 residues. Germline V gene sequence: CDR1 SEHNR, CDR2 FQNEAQ (reference sequence). CDR3 in amino acids: CASSLGLRDRGNTIYF. CDR3 bases: TGTGCCAGCAGCTTAGGCCTCCGGGACAGAGGAAACACCATATATTTT.

This clone was counted only a few times. V and J are TRBV7-8 and TRBJ2-5; D call uncertain. Per germline, CDR1 SGHVS and CDR2 FQNEAQ. V was pared by 2 bases and J by 4 bases, with 11 bases between. The CDR3 length is 14 residues. Written as DNA, the CDR3 is TGTGCCAGCAGCTTACGGGTTCAAGGAGAGACCCAGTACTTC. Its translation: CASSLRVQGETQYF.

This rearrangement joins TRBV6-5 to TRBJ1-4, with 7 bases aligning to TRBD1. Trimming took 6 bases from V and 7 from J; bases not matched to a gene: 8. This CDR3 is built from 14 residues. Germline-derived CDR1 and CDR2 are MNHEY and SVGAGI. This CDR3 is CASRQGSGREKLFF. CDR3 in DNA: TGTGCCAGCAGACAGGGGTCGGGTCGTGAAAAACTGTTTTTT.

This clone has just a few counts. The gene calls are TRBV7-9 and TRBJ2-4; tentatively, D is TRBD1 or TRBD2 (6 bases each). The V gene's germline CDR1 is SEHNR and CDR2 FQNEAQ (reference sequence). The CDR3 has 16 residues. V lost 4 bases and J lost 10, with 23 bases in between. CDR3 loop: CASSSNPGATGRIQYF. The CDR3 DNA reads as TGTGCCAGCAGCTCCAATCCGGGGGCCACGGGGAGAATTCAGTACTTC. The entire variable domain, with the rest obtained from reference TRBV7-9 and TRBJ2-4, is as follows: DTGVSQNPRHKITKRGQNVTFRCDPISEHNRLYWYRQTLGQGPEFLTYFQNEAQLEKSRLLSDRFSAERPKGSFSTLEIQRTEQGDSAMYLCASSSNPGATGRIQYFGAGTRLSVL.

This clone was counted between two and nine times. The chain recombines TRBV28 with TRBJ1-6, with D possibly being TRBD1 (5 bases). Germline V gives CDR1 MDHEN, CDR2 SYDVKM. Trimming took off 6 bases at V and 11 bases at J, with 14 bases between the two ends. This CDR3 has 13 residues. CDR3 protein: CASSRDSLAPLHF. The CDR3 DNA follows: TGTGCCAGCAGCCGGGACTCATTGGCACCCCTCCACTTT. Based on the CDR3 plus reference TRBV28 and TRBJ1-6, the full variable domain is DVKVTQSSRYLVKRTGEKVFLECVQDMDHENMFWYRQDPGLGLRLIYFSYDVKMKEKGDIPEGYSVSREKKERFSLILESASTNQTSMYLCASSRDSLAPLHFGNGTRLTVT.

The V call is TRBV4-1, the J call TRBJ2-2; 9 positions agree with TRBD1. CDR3 length: 15 residues. J lost 5 bases, V lost 4 bases, and 5 bases had no gene match. Looked up from germline, CDR1 is MGHRA and CDR2 is YSYEKL. CDR3 protein: CASSLGQGPTGELFF. CDR3 DNA: TGCGCCAGCAGCCTGGGACAGGGTCCGACCGGGGAGCTGTTTTTT.

In its sample, this clone was seen a few times. The gene calls are TRBV28 and TRBJ2-2, with D hard to call. Germline CDR1 reads MDHEN; CDR2 reads SYDVKM. Trimming removed 9 bases at V and 4 bases at J, with 15 bases between. The CDR3 loop spans 14 amino acids. The chain's CDR3 is CASKVVLLTGELFF. For the CDR3, the DNA is TGTGCCAGTAAAGTTGTACTCCTCACCGGGGAGCTGTTTTTT. Full variable domain (outside the CDR3, taken from reference TRBV28 and TRBJ2-2): DVKVTQSSRYLVKRTGEKVFLECVQDMDHENMFWYRQDPGLGLRLIYFSYDVKMKEKGDIPEGYSVSREKKERFSLILESASTNQTSMYLCASKVVLLTGELFFGEGSRLTVL.

V usage is TRBV30 and J usage is TRBJ2-7; 9 bases line up with TRBD2. Per germline, CDR1 GTSNPN and CDR2 SVGIG (reference sequence). Unmatched junction bases numbered 11, after V lost 3 bases and J lost 2 bases. This CDR3 is 16 amino acids long. The CDR3 protein is CAWSGTPWTSAYEQYF. The CDR3, as DNA: TGTGCCTGGAGCGGAACACCTTGGACTAGCGCCTACGAGCAGTACTTC.

The V call is TRBV5-1, the J call TRBJ1-2, with D maybe TRBD1 (5 bases). V lost 0 bases and J 5 bases, leaving 14 bases between the germline ends. CDR3 size: 15 residues. Germline-derived CDR1 and CDR2 are SGHRS and YFSETQ. In nucleotides, the CDR3 is TGCGCCAGCAGCTTGGCACCGGGACTAGAATATGGCTACACCTTC. Protein: CASSLAPGLEYGYTF.

The V call is TRBV9, the J call TRBJ2-1; D gene uncertain. Germline CDR1 reads SGDLS; CDR2 reads YYNGEE. Trimming shortened V by 6 bases and J by 0 bases, and 10 bases separated the two germline ends. This CDR3 is built from 14 residues. CDR3 DNA: TGTGCCAGCACTCCCCGGAGCTCCTACAATGAGCAGTTCTTC. It is translated as CASTPRSSYNEQFF.

This clone was counted between two and nine times. The chain is built from TRBV28 and TRBJ2-1; D is uncertain. Looked up from germline, CDR1 is MDHEN and CDR2 is SYDVKM. CDR3 length: 13 residues. Trimming cost V 8 bases and J 6 bases, with 14 bases left between them. CDR3 DNA: TGTGCCAGCGTCCCCGGGCGTCTCAATGAGCAGTTCTTC. This sequence encodes CASVPGRLNEQFF. Together with reference TRBV28 and TRBJ2-1, the CDR3 gives the full variable domain: DVKVTQSSRYLVKRTGEKVFLECVQDMDHENMFWYRQDPGLGLRLIYFSYDVKMKEKGDIPEGYSVSREKKERFSLILESASTNQTSMYLCASVPGRLNEQFFGPGTRLTVL.

The gene calls are TRBV6-5 and TRBJ2-5, with 9 nucleotides matching TRBD1. This CDR3 is built from 16 residues. The junction had 11 bases not matched to a gene; V was cut back by 4 bases and J by 5 bases. Germline assignment: CDR1 MNHEY and CDR2 SVGAGI. The CDR3 region is CASSFDGGTGSETQYF. For the CDR3, the DNA is TGTGCCAGCAGTTTCGACGGCGGGACAGGGAGCGAGACCCAGTACTTC.

This clone was counted only a few times. The rearrangement links TRBV28 to TRBJ1-5; D might be TRBD1 (5 bases). Trimming pared 5 bases from V and 16 bases from J, leaving 18 bases between. The length of the CDR3 is 12 residues. Per germline, CDR1 MDHEN and CDR2 SYDVKM. CDR3 region: CASSTRLEGYHF. The CDR3 coding sequence is TGTGCCAGCAGTACCCGGTTAGAGGGGTACCATTTT. Combining the CDR3 with reference TRBV28 and TRBJ1-5 gives the whole variable domain DVKVTQSSRYLVKRTGEKVFLECVQDMDHENMFWYRQDPGLGLRLIYFSYDVKMKEKGDIPEGYSVSREKKERFSLILESASTNQTSMYLCASSTRLEGYHFGDGTRLSIL.

This clone has just a few counts. This sample also contains other DNA sequences that code for the same CDR3. This sequence joins TRBV7-9 and TRBJ1-2; no clear D. Germline V gene data show CDR1 as SEHNR and CDR2 as FQNEAQ (reference sequence). Trimming stripped 1 base from V and 3 bases from J, with 6 bases between. The CDR3 length is 13 residues. CDR3 DNA: TGTGCCAGCAGCTTAGGGACGGACTATGGCTACACCTTC. Its translation: CASSLGTDYGYTF.

Details on this clone: At the DNA level, this CDR3 is encoded by other sequences in the same sample as well. The chain employs TRBV5-1 and TRBJ2-6; D not certain. This CDR3 region has 15 residues. Germline V gives CDR1 SGHRS, CDR2 YFSETQ. V was clipped by 2 bases and J by 4 bases, with 10 bases between them. CDR3 protein: CASSLTSSGANVLTF. DNA of the CDR3: TGCGCCAGCAGCTTAACTTCGTCCGGGGCCAACGTCCTGACTTTC. The full variable domain, with the rest looked up from reference TRBV5-1 and TRBJ2-6, is KAGVTQTPRYLIKTRGQQVTLSCSPISGHRSVSWYQQTPGQGLQFLFEYFSETQRNKGNFPGRFSGRQFSNSRSEMNVSTLELGDSALYLCASSLTSSGANVLTFGAGSRLTVL.

This clone was found a few times. The rearrangement uses TRBV29-1 and TRBJ1-4; no clear D. This CDR3 contains 13 residues. Trimming removed 5 bases at V and 8 bases at J, with 15 bases between. Germline V CDR1 and CDR2: SQVTM, ANQGSEA. The CDR3 coding sequence is TGCAGCGTTCGGAGGGCAATTGGAGAAAAACTGTTTTTT. Translating it yields CSVRRAIGEKLFF.

This chain connects TRBV6-5 to TRBJ1-2; 7 nucleotides match TRBD1. J gave up 2 bases and V 6 bases, and 6 bases lay outside the gene matches. The CDR3 loop spans 14 amino acids. The V gene's germline CDR1 is MNHEY and CDR2 SVGAGI. The CDR3 coding sequence is TGTGCCAGCAGAAAGGGACAGAGCAACTATGGCTACACCTTC. Translation gives CASRKGQSNYGYTF.

This clone was recorded only once. The genes are TRBV30 and TRBJ2-3; 14 bases line up with TRBD2. There are 14 residues in the CDR3. Per the germline V gene, CDR1 is GTSNPN and CDR2 is SVGIG (reference sequence). V lost 4 bases, J lost 5 bases, and 2 bases stayed unmatched. CDR3 sequence reads: CAWKTSGRGDTQYF. In DNA, the CDR3 is TGTGCCTGGAAGACTAGCGGGAGGGGAGATACGCAGTATTTT.